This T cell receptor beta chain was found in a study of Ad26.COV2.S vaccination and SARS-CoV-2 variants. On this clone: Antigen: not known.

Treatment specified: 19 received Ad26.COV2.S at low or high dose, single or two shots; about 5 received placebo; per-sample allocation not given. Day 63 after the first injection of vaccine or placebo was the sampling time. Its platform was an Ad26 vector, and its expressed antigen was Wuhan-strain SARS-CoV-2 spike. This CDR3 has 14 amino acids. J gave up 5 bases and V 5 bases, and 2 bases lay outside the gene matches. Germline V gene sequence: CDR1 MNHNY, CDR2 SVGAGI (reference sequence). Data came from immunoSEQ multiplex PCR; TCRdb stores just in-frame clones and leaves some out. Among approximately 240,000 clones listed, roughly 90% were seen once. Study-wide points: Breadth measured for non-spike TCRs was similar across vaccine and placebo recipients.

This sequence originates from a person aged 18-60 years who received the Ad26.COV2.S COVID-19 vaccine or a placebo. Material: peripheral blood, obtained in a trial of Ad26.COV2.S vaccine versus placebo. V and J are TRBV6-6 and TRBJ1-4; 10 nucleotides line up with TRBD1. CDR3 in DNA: TGTGCCAGCAGTGAGACAGGGGGCAATGAAAAACTGTTTTTT. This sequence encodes CASSETGGNEKLFF.